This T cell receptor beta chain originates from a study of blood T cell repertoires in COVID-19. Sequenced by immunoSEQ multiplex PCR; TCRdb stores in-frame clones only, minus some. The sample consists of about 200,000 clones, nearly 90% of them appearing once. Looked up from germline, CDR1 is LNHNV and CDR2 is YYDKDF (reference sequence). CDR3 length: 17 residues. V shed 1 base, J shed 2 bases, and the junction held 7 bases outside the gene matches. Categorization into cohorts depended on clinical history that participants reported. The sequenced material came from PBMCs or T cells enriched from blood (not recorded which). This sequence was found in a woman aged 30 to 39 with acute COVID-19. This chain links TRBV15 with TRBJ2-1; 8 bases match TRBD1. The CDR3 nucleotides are TGTGCCACCAGCAGAGGGTGGCAGGACAGGGCCTACAATGAGCAGTTCTTC. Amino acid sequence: CATSRGWQDRAYNEQFF.